This TCR beta chain derives from a study of T cell changes during pregnancy in multiple sclerosis. Per the germline V gene, CDR1 is SGHNT and CDR2 is YENEEA. V was clipped by 3 bases and J by 5 bases; unmatched bases: 10. The CDR3 consists of 15 residues. Produced via immunoSEQ multiplex PCR; TCRdb's table is partial and in-frame only. The sample includes tens of thousands of clones, 75% to 95% of them seen just once. The V gene is TRBV11-3, the J gene TRBJ2-7; 7 positions agree with TRBD1. Sequencing used peripheral blood, obtained after pregnancy. This TCR was sampled from a female donor in good health, enrolled as a control in a pregnancy study. The CDR3, as DNA: TGTGCCAGCAGCTTTTCGGGACAGCCTAAAGACGAGCAGTACTTC. It is translated as CASSFSGQPKDEQYF.